This T cell receptor (beta chain) was retrieved from a study of OX40 agonist ivuxolimab in advanced cancers. Sequencing was performed with immunoSEQ multiplex PCR; in TCRdb, only in-frame clones are kept and a portion is missing. The repertoire consists of approximately 100,000 clones, with roughly 90% occurring once and the leading ten covering 0.79%. Per the germline V gene, CDR1 is SGHRS and CDR2 is YFSETQ. V dropped 3 bases and J dropped 1; count of bases not matched to a gene: 4. The CDR3 has 15 residues. The sample was CD4+ or CD8+ T cells sorted from blood, taken in a trial of the OX40 agonist ivuxolimab. The chain combines TRBV5-1 with TRBJ2-3; TRBD1 matches at 8 bases. The sequence was obtained from an adult with an advanced solid tumor such as melanoma, head and neck, liver or kidney cancer. CDR3 sequence (DNA): TGCGCCAGCAGCTGGATGGGACAGGGCACAGATACGCAGTATTTT. Translation gives CASSWMGQGTDTQYF. The full variable domain, with the rest looked up from reference TRBV5-1 and TRBJ2-3, is KAGVTQTPRYLIKTRGQQVTLSCSPISGHRSVSWYQQTPGQGLQFLFEYFSETQRNKGNFPGRFSGRQFSNSRSEMNVSTLELGDSALYLCASSWMGQGTDTQYFGPGTRLTVL.